The rows below give T cell receptor beta chains drawn from one sample of a study of CD8+CD57+ T cells in acquired aplastic anemia. TCRdb processed the reads anew with MiXCR; each CDR3 protein has one entry. The sample carries about 150,000 distinct CDR3 sequences, roughly 49% recorded once. Sequencing was done on a sample of sorted CD4+, CD8+, or CD8+CD57+ T cells (not recorded which) from PBMCs. These receptors all come from a human donor with aplastic anemia. Each CDR3 is given without its conserved first and last residue. Each record gives: V gene, J gene, CDR3 protein.

V: TRBV7-8
J: TRBJ1-2
CDR3: ASSLAPGTYGYT

V: TRBV11-1
J: TRBJ2-7
CDR3: ASSKGLAGGPYVEQY

V: TRBV6-1
J: TRBJ1-3
CDR3: AGSITGSGNTIY

V: TRBV10-3
J: TRBJ2-6
CDR3: AISEWSAGGSGANVLT

V: TRBV7-6
J: TRBJ1-1
CDR3: ASSLRVMNTEAF

V: TRBV11-1
J: TRBJ1-3
CDR3: ASSNTGGHLEAGNTIY

V: TRBV20-1
J: TRBJ2-3
CDR3: SARGQLSTDTQY

V: TRBV7-9
J: TRBJ1-1
CDR3: ASSLAGGLRNTEAF

V: TRBV7-9
J: TRBJ2-3
CDR3: ASSFLRDSLTDTQY

V: TRBV2
J: TRBJ1-1
CDR3: ASSEGRNTEAF

V: TRBV6-1
J: TRBJ2-5
CDR3: AGSELAGGPETQY

V: TRBV6-6
J: TRBJ1-2
CDR3: ASSYSTADLGGYT

V: TRBV7-9
J: TRBJ1-5
CDR3: ASSLERSGAQPQH

V: TRBV19
J: TRBJ2-7
CDR3: ATRTGTSYEQY

V: TRBV5-1
J: TRBJ1-2
CDR3: ASSFSGGPPNYGYT

V: TRBV6-1
J: TRBJ1-2
CDR3: ASSEARDRAFRYGYT

V: TRBV24-1
J: TRBJ2-7
CDR3: ASRSGTTYEQY

V: TRBV12-5
J: TRBJ2-7
CDR3: ASGSRDRGLEQY

V: TRBV10-1
J: TRBJ2-2
CDR3: ASSQTGGTNTGELF

V: TRBV10-2
J: TRBJ2-2
CDR3: ASSESNILAANTGELF

V: TRBV12-3/TRBV12-4
J: TRBJ2-3
CDR3: ASSSGGAWNTQY

V: TRBV29-1
J: TRBJ1-2
CDR3: SVWARANYGYT

V: TRBV5-4
J: TRBJ2-1
CDR3: ASSRADEQF

V: TRBV24-1
J: TRBJ2-1
CDR3: ATSDPGTGQEDEQF

V: TRBV6-1
J: TRBJ2-7
CDR3: ASSEGQGSYEQY

V: TRBV7-9
J: TRBJ2-7
CDR3: ASSSRALSSYEQY

V: TRBV6-1
J: TRBJ2-7
CDR3: ASSVKVSGEQY

V: TRBV7-8
J: TRBJ2-5
CDR3: ASSLVSAETQY

V: TRBV19
J: TRBJ1-2
CDR3: ASNDRVYGYT

V: TRBV10-3
J: TRBJ1-2
CDR3: AIRESPPLYGYT

V: TRBV2
J: TRBJ2-7
CDR3: ASSPREAPTYEQY

V: TRBV6-4
J: TRBJ2-6
CDR3: ASSDRQGTTGANVLT

V: TRBV2
J: TRBJ1-5
CDR3: ASSPLEGVSNQPQH

V: TRBV9
J: TRBJ2-5
CDR3: ASSVVEGRTQY

V: TRBV29-1
J: TRBJ2-6
CDR3: SVETDSPRGANVLT

V: TRBV7-6
J: TRBJ1-5
CDR3: ASSPNGNQPQH

V: TRBV7-9
J: TRBJ2-5
CDR3: ASSPAVTVQETQY

V: TRBV12-3/TRBV12-4
J: TRBJ1-5
CDR3: ASSWTDVGQPQH

V: TRBV5-4
J: TRBJ2-6
CDR3: ASSPEAGANVLT

V: TRBV10-3
J: TRBJ1-3
CDR3: AISESIELQNTIY

V: TRBV24-1
J: TRBJ2-3
CDR3: ATSQADTQY

V: TRBV20-1
J: TRBJ1-1
CDR3: SARGNRDTEAF

V: TRBV12-3/TRBV12-4
J: TRBJ2-2
CDR3: ASSFHANTGELF

V: TRBV2
J: TRBJ2-7
CDR3: ASSALLLMAPSYEQY

V: TRBV19
J: TRBJ1-5
CDR3: ASKTGRNQPQH

V: TRBV10-3
J: TRBJ2-2
CDR3: AISDDRDRGSGELF

V: TRBV19
J: TRBJ2-7
CDR3: ASSIAGASYEQY